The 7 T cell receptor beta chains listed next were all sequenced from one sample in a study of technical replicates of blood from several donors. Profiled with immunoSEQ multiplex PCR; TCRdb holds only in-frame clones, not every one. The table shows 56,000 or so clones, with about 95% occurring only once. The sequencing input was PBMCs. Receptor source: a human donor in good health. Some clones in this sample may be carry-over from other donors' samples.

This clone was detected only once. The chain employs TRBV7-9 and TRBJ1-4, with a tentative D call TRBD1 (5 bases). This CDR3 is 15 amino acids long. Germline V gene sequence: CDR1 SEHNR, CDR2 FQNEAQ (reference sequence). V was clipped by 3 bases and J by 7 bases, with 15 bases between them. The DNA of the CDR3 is TGTGCCAGCAGCTTCTCCGGTGGGGCGGTTGAAAAACTGTTTTTT. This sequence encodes CASSFSGGAVEKLFF.

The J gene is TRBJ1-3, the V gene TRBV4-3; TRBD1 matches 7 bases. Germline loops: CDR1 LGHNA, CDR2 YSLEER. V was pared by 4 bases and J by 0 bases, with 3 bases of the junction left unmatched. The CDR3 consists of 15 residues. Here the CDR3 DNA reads TGCGCCAGCAGCCGAACAGGGGACTCTGGAAACACCATATATTTT. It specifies CASSRTGDSGNTIYF.

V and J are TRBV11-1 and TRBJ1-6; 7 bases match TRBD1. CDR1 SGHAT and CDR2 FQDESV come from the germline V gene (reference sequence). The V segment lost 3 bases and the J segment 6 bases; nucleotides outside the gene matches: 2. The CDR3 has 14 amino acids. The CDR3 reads CASSFDRVNSPLHF. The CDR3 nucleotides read TGTGCCAGCAGCTTCGACAGGGTTAATTCACCCCTCCACTTT.

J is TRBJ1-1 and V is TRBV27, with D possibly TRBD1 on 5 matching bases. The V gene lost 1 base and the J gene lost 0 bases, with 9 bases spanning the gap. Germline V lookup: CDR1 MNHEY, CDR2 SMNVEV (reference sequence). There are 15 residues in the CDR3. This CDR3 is CASSLFPGMNTEAFF. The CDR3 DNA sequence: TGTGCCAGCAGTTTATTCCCAGGGATGAACACTGAAGCTTTCTTT.

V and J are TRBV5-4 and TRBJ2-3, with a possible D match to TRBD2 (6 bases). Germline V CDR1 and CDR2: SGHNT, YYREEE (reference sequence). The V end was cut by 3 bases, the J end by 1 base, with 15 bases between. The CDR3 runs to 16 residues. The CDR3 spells CASSSSLLAGTDTQYF. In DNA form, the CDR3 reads TGTGCCAGCAGCTCTAGCTTATTAGCGGGCACAGATACGCAGTATTTT. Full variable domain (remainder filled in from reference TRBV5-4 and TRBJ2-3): ETGVTQSPTHLIKTRGQQVTLRCSSQSGHNTVSWYQQALGQGPQFIFQYYREEENGRGNFPPRFSGLQFPNYSSELNVNALELDDSALYLCASSSSLLAGTDTQYFGPGTRLTVL.

The CDR3 region has the DNA TGTGCCAGCAGCGCGAGACTAGCGGGGTTCCAAGAGACCCAGTACTTC. Protein: CASSARLAGFQETQYF. This chain connects TRBV5-4 to TRBJ2-5; TRBD2 agrees at 11 bases. There are 16 residues in the CDR3. V was clipped by 4 bases and J by 1 base; unmatched bases: 6. Germline V gene sequence: CDR1 SGHNT, CDR2 YYREEE (reference sequence).

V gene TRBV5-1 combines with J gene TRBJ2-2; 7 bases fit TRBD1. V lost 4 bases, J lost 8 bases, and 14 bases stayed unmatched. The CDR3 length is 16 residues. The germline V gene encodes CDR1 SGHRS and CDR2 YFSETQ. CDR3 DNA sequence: TGCGCCAGCAGCCTACACCGGGACAGTGGAGTAGGGGAGCTGTTTTTT. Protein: CASSLHRDSGVGELFF.